Listed here is a single T cell receptor beta chain. Its target is not known. Each donor who had ophthalmopathy showed moderate-to-severe activity, a CAS of ≥3, a NOSPECS of ≥4, and a duration under 3 months. The sample is drawn from a study of Graves' ophthalmopathy and Graves' hyperthyroidism. Study-wide background: Peripheral blood was collected at initial diagnosis, before any treatment. Study-wide findings and caveats: For predicting ophthalmopathy progression, the model had roughly 64% sensitivity and approximately 72% specificity.

The CDR3 runs 14 residues. Germline loops: CDR1 SGHRS, CDR2 YFSETQ. The junction had 5 bases not matched to a gene; V was cut back by 5 bases and J by 3 bases. RNA transcripts were the source from which TCR beta CDR3 regions were amplified. HTBI primers served in a first-round RT-PCR, which a second-round multiplex PCR followed. TCRdb used MiXCR to reprocess the multiplex PCR reads, holding one entry per CDR3 protein. The sample consists of approximately 210,000 distinct CDR3 sequences, about 22% of them appearing once. This sequence was found in a woman aged 45-65 years with Graves' ophthalmopathy. The sample consisted of peripheral blood. The chain employs TRBV5-1 and TRBJ2-5; 9 positions match TRBD1. CDR3 protein: CASRKTGGEETQYF. Written as DNA, the CDR3 is TGCGCCAGCAGGAAGACAGGGGGAGAAGAGACCCAGTACTTC.